Described below is a single TCR beta chain sequence and its context. The V and J ends lost 1 base and 14 bases respectively, with 6 bases between them. Germline CDR1 SEHNR, CDR2 FQNEAQ (reference sequence). The CDR3 is made up of 10 amino acids. The data were obtained in a study of blood T cell repertoires in COVID-19. Study as a whole: From the United States, Italy and Spain came samples of acute and convalescent COVID-19. Nucleic acid was either cDNA or gDNA, and it came from T cells, B-cell-depleted T cells, or PBMCs.

Recruitment covered about 26 US areas and drew participants whose ages spanned about 18 to 100 years. Symptom resolution, clearance, or two negative PCRs marked donors in Cohort 3 as recovered. Sequencing used immunoSEQ multiplex PCR; TCRdb keeps in-frame clones, though not all of them. The repertoire holds more than 250,000 clones, with 92% as singletons. The rearrangement links TRBV7-9 to TRBJ2-1; D not certain. The receptor comes from a young woman who had recovered from COVID-19. Sequencing input: PBMCs or T cells enriched from blood (not recorded which). CDR3 DNA sequence: TGTGCCAGCAGCTTAGTGGCGGAGTTCTTC. Protein sequence: CASSLVAEFF.